The rows below give T cell receptor beta chains drawn from one sample of a study of PD-1 blockade in classical Hodgkin lymphoma. The repertoire was sequenced with immunoSEQ multiplex PCR; TCRdb's copy has only in-frame clones and lacks some. The sample holds roughly 64,000 clones, just over 90% seen once. The material sequenced was peripheral blood mononuclear cells (PBMCs), taken before the fourth cycle of nivolumab. The receptors shown here come from a human donor with classical Hodgkin lymphoma. The CDR3 runs from the conserved cysteine through the conserved F or W. Fields, in order: clone size, J gene, D gene, V gene, CDR3 protein, CDR3 DNA. D genes are given only for firm matches. Some rows mark clone size as missing; the rest say once, few, many or name a class of expanded clone.

size: -; J: TRBJ2-6; D: -; V: TRBV7-9; CDR3: CASTRANSGANVLTF; DNA: TGTGCCAGCACAAGGGCGAACTCTGGGGCCAACGTCCTGACTTTC
size: -; J: TRBJ1-3; D: -; V: TRBV6-1; CDR3: CASSEARLSGNTIYF; DNA: TGTGCCAGCAGTGAAGCAAGGCTCTCTGGAAACACCATATATTTT
size: -; J: TRBJ2-3; D: -; V: TRBV10-3; CDR3: CAITLEWGTDTQYF; DNA: TGTGCCATCACCCTGGAGTGGGGAACAGATACGCAGTATTTT
size: -; J: TRBJ1-1; D: -; V: TRBV6-5; CDR3: CASSYRVDTEAFF; DNA: TGTGCCAGCAGTTACAGGGTGGACACTGAAGCTTTCTTT
size: -; J: TRBJ2-2; D: TRBD2; V: TRBV19; CDR3: CASIYNGGRAGGELFF; DNA: TGTGCCAGTATTTATAACGGCGGGAGGGCCGGCGGGGAGCTGTTTTTT
size: -; J: TRBJ2-3; D: -; V: TRBV27; CDR3: CASCYSDTQYF; DNA: TGTGCCAGCTGCTATTCAGATACGCAGTATTTT
size: -; J: TRBJ2-5; D: TRBD2; V: TRBV13; CDR3: CASSLATSREETQYF; DNA: TGTGCCAGCAGCCTCGCGACTAGCCGTGAAGAGACCCAGTACTTC
size: -; J: TRBJ2-3; D: -; V: TRBV7-9; CDR3: CASSLEFQLDTQYF; DNA: TGTGCCAGCAGCTTAGAATTCCAGTTAGATACGCAGTATTTT
size: -; J: TRBJ1-1; D: -; V: TRBV7-8; CDR3: CASSLRGLNTEAFF; DNA: TGTGCCAGCAGCTTAAGGGGGTTGAACACTGAAGCTTTCTTT
size: -; J: TRBJ2-3; D: -; V: TRBV29-1; CDR3: CSVDGEGSIADTQYF; DNA: TGCAGCGTTGATGGGGAAGGGAGTATCGCAGATACGCAGTATTTT
size: -; J: TRBJ2-7; D: -; V: TRBV29-1; CDR3: CSVGGGRGYEQYF; DNA: TGCAGCGTTGGGGGGGGGCGCGGCTACGAGCAGTACTTC
size: -; J: TRBJ2-7; D: -; V: TRBV5-6; CDR3: CASSSPLGYEQYF; DNA: TGTGCCAGCAGCTCGCCCTTGGGTTACGAGCAGTACTTC
size: -; J: TRBJ2-3; D: -; V: TRBV27; CDR3: CASSLRVADTQYF; DNA: TGTGCCAGCAGCCTCCGAGTCGCCGATACGCAGTATTTT
size: -; J: TRBJ1-4; D: -; V: TRBV4-1; CDR3: CASGPTGINEKLFF; DNA: TGCGCCAGCGGACCGACCGGTATTAATGAAAAACTGTTTTTT
size: -; J: TRBJ2-7; D: -; V: TRBV7-2; CDR3: CASSLVHGYPTYEQYF; DNA: TGTGCCAGCAGCTTAGTTCACGGATACCCAACCTACGAGCAGTACTTC
size: -; J: TRBJ2-1; D: -; V: TRBV15; CDR3: CATSRDRDSSYNEQFF; DNA: TGTGCCACCAGCAGAGATCGTGACAGCTCCTACAATGAGCAGTTCTTC
size: -; J: TRBJ1-5; D: TRBD1; V: TRBV5-1; CDR3: CASSGDSYQPQHF; DNA: TGCGCCAGCAGCGGGGACAGCTATCAGCCCCAGCATTTT
size: -; J: TRBJ2-7; D: -; V: TRBV11-1; CDR3: CASRLEDYYEQYF; DNA: TGTGCCAGCAGGCTCGAAGACTACTACGAGCAGTACTTC
size: -; J: TRBJ2-3; D: -; V: TRBV28; CDR3: CGVRARGGADTQYF; DNA: TGTGGGGTGCGGGCCAGGGGTGGGGCAGATACGCAGTATTTT
size: -; J: TRBJ2-7; D: TRBD1; V: TRBV18; CDR3: CASSSRQGARGSLYEQYF; DNA: TGTGCCAGCTCATCTCGACAGGGGGCGAGGGGGAGTCTATACGAGCAGTACTTC
size: -; J: TRBJ1-4; D: -; V: TRBV2; CDR3: CASSEASGSGSNEKLFF; DNA: TGTGCCAGCAGTGAGGCGTCAGGGAGTGGATCGAATGAAAAACTGTTTTTT
size: -; J: TRBJ1-1; D: -; V: TRBV28; CDR3: CASRQQENTEAFF; DNA: TGTGCCAGCAGACAACAGGAGAACACTGAAGCTTTCTTT
size: -; J: TRBJ1-5; D: -; V: TRBV10-2; CDR3: CASSDHSNQPQHF; DNA: TGCGCCAGCAGTGACCATAGCAATCAGCCCCAGCATTTT
size: -; J: TRBJ2-7; D: TRBD1; V: TRBV7-9; CDR3: CASSLAPVGQGISYEQYF; DNA: TGTGCCAGCAGCTTAGCGCCGGTTGGACAGGGAATCTCCTACGAGCAGTACTTC
size: -; J: TRBJ2-1; D: -; V: TRBV29-1; CDR3: CSVRSPSYNEQFF; DNA: TGCAGCGTTCGTTCCCCCTCCTACAATGAGCAGTTCTTC
size: -; J: TRBJ1-2; D: TRBD1; V: TRBV6-6; CDR3: CASSLGTGTGYTF; DNA: TGTGCCAGCAGTCTCGGGACAGGGACTGGCTACACCTTC
size: -; J: TRBJ2-1; D: -; V: TRBV9; CDR3: CASSVGGSGYNEQFF; DNA: TGTGCCAGCAGCGTAGGAGGGTCTGGATACAATGAGCAGTTCTTC
size: -; J: TRBJ2-7; D: -; V: TRBV7-2; CDR3: CASSATYEQYF; DNA: TGTGCCAGCAGCGCAACTTACGAGCAGTACTTC
size: -; J: TRBJ2-7; D: TRBD2; V: TRBV5-4; CDR3: CASSLELAGDYEQYF; DNA: TGTGCCAGCAGCTTGGAATTAGCGGGAGACTACGAGCAGTACTTC
size: -; J: TRBJ1-4; D: -; V: TRBV27; CDR3: CASDNISQDRNEKLFF; DNA: TGTGCCAGCGACAATATCTCCCAGGACAGAAATGAAAAACTGTTTTTT
size: -; J: TRBJ2-2; D: TRBD2; V: TRBV4-1; CDR3: CASSQVLLLAGPNTGELFF; DNA: TGCGCCAGCAGCCAAGTACTCCTACTAGCGGGTCCGAACACCGGGGAGCTGTTTTTT
size: -; J: TRBJ2-5; D: TRBD1; V: TRBV7-8; CDR3: CASSLARTGRETQYF; DNA: TGTGCCAGCAGCTTAGCGAGGACAGGAAGGGAGACCCAGTACTTC
size: once; J: TRBJ2-7; D: -; V: TRBV7-9; CDR3: CASSLVDSLLYEQYF; DNA: TGTGCCAGCAGCTTAGTGGACAGTTTATTATACGAGCAGTACTTC
size: -; J: TRBJ2-1; D: -; V: TRBV10-3; CDR3: CAIRTGSGSYNEQFF; DNA: TGTGCCATCAGAACAGGGTCGGGTTCCTACAATGAGCAGTTCTTC
size: -; J: TRBJ1-3; D: -; V: TRBV19; CDR3: CASSTTVISGNTIYF; DNA: TGTGCCAGTAGTACCACGGTTATTTCTGGAAACACCATATATTTT
size: -; J: TRBJ2-1; D: -; V: TRBV7-9; CDR3: CASASAVSYNEQFF; DNA: TGTGCCAGCGCTTCTGCAGTTTCCTACAATGAGCAGTTCTTC
size: -; J: TRBJ2-3; D: -; V: TRBV19; CDR3: CASRGSPDTQYF; DNA: TGTGCCAGTAGGGGTAGTCCAGATACGCAGTATTTT
size: -; J: TRBJ2-3; D: -; V: TRBV10-1; CDR3: CASSEQSTDTQYF; DNA: TGCGCCAGCAGTGAGCAAAGCACAGATACGCAGTATTTT
size: -; J: TRBJ2-1; D: TRBD2; V: TRBV11-2; CDR3: CASSLVAGEFYNEQFF; DNA: TGTGCCAGCAGCTTAGTGGCGGGAGAATTCTACAATGAGCAGTTCTTC
size: -; J: TRBJ1-1; D: TRBD1; V: TRBV7-9; CDR3: CASSPLDRGGITEAFF; DNA: TGTGCCAGCAGCCCACTGGACAGGGGAGGGATCACTGAAGCTTTCTTT
size: -; J: TRBJ2-3; D: TRBD2; V: TRBV11-3; CDR3: CASSQNSGSLDTQYF; DNA: TGTGCCAGCAGCCAGAATAGCGGGAGCCTAGATACGCAGTATTTT
size: -; J: TRBJ1-3; D: -; V: TRBV7-9; CDR3: CASSLAMGSGNTIYF; DNA: TGTGCCAGCAGCTTAGCGATGGGCTCTGGAAACACCATATATTTT
size: -; J: TRBJ1-4; D: -; V: TRBV27; CDR3: CASSSPPSLSREKLFF; DNA: TGTGCCAGCAGTTCGCCCCCGAGTTTATCAAGAGAAAAACTGTTTTTT
size: -; J: TRBJ2-2; D: -; V: TRBV2; CDR3: CASSVRDTGELFF; DNA: TGTGCCAGCAGTGTGCGGGACACCGGGGAGCTGTTTTTT
size: once; J: TRBJ1-1; D: -; V: TRBV5-3; CDR3: CARSPAYGPDTEAFF; DNA: TGTGCCAGAAGCCCGGCGTATGGTCCCGACACTGAAGCTTTCTTT
size: -; J: TRBJ1-5; D: -; V: TRBV28; CDR3: CASSYGAGAGGQPQHF; DNA: TGTGCCAGCAGCTACGGGGCAGGGGCGGGCGGTCAGCCCCAGCATTTT
size: -; J: TRBJ1-5; D: TRBD1; V: TRBV28; CDR3: CASRVDRGRVGSNQPQHF; DNA: TGTGCCAGCAGGGTGGACAGGGGGCGAGTTGGTAGCAATCAGCCCCAGCATTTT
size: -; J: TRBJ2-1; D: TRBD2; V: TRBV29-1; CDR3: CSVEATAGGSYNEQFF; DNA: TGCAGCGTTGAAGCCACGGCGGGAGGGTCCTACAATGAGCAGTTCTTC